These 25 T cell receptor beta chains were all obtained from the same sample, sequenced in a study of blood T cell repertoires in COVID-19. The table came from immunoSEQ multiplex PCR; TCRdb's copy has only in-frame clones and leaves some out. Of hundreds of thousands of clones in the sample, approximately 83% are singletons; the top ten hold about 2.2%. Sequenced material: peripheral blood. These receptors came from a woman aged 25-40 years who had recovered from COVID-19.

The chain has TRBV10-3 and TRBJ1-1; TRBD1 might be the D (5 bases). The CDR3 is 11 amino acids. In germline, CDR1 is ENHRY, CDR2 SYGVKD. V was trimmed by 10 bases and J by 7 bases, leaving 13 bases between them. The CDR3 region has the DNA TGTGCCACACTATCAGGGATTGAAGCTTTCTTT. Protein: CATLSGIEAFF.

This clone is a singleton in its sample. This sequence joins TRBV12-3 or TRBV12-4 and TRBJ2-7; TRBD1 is a possible D gene (5 bases). CDR3 length equals 13 residues. V lost 6 bases, J lost 4 bases, and 13 bases lay in between. Here the CDR3 DNA reads TGTGCCAGCAGGGAGTTGGGGCGATACGAGCAGTACTTC. This encodes CASRELGRYEQYF.

This chain uses TRBV19 with TRBJ1-1, with 8 bases that match TRBD1. J was trimmed by 4 bases and V by 3 bases; bases with no gene match: 7. CDR1 and CDR2 from the germline V gene are LNHDA and SQIVND (reference sequence). The CDR3 is 15 residues long. The CDR3 coding sequence is TGTGCCAGTAGTATCAGACAGGGGAGGGCCACTGAAGCTTTCTTT. It translates to CASSIRQGRATEAFF.

CDR3 amino acids: CASSLEDTEAFF. Written as DNA, the CDR3 is TGTGCCAGCAGTTTGGAGGACACTGAAGCTTTCTTT. The chain employs TRBV12-3 or TRBV12-4 and TRBJ1-1, with D hard to call. Trimming pared 3 bases from V and 3 bases from J, leaving 5 bases between. The CDR3 runs to 12 residues.

The J gene is TRBJ1-5, the V gene TRBV7-9; weak D call: TRBD1 (6 bases). V was trimmed by 1 base and J by 0 bases, leaving 7 bases between them. CDR1 and CDR2 (germline): SEHNR, FQNEAQ (reference sequence). The CDR3 loop spans 15 amino acids. The CDR3 loop reads CASSLEGDSNQPQHF. The CDR3 coding sequence is TGTGCCAGCAGCTTAGAGGGGGATAGCAATCAGCCCCAGCATTTT.

V and J are TRBV27 and TRBJ1-4; possibly TRBD1 for D (5 bases). The germline V and J ends were trimmed by 6 bases and 4 bases, with 15 bases remaining between them. This CDR3 region has 15 residues. Germline V CDR1 and CDR2: MNHEY, SMNVEV (reference sequence). The CDR3 loop is CASRGRGNGNEKLFF. CDR3 sequence (DNA): TGTGCCAGCAGAGGAAGGGGCAACGGTAATGAAAAACTGTTTTTT. The full variable domain, its missing parts supplied by reference TRBV27 and TRBJ1-4, is EAQVTQNPRYLITVTGKKLTVTCSQNMNHEYMSWYRQDPGLGLRQIYYSMNVEVTDKGDVPEGYKVSRKEKRNFPLILESPSPNQTSLYFCASRGRGNGNEKLFFGSGTQLSVL.

The chain employs TRBV27 and TRBJ2-4, with D unresolved. Trimming left V 4 bases short and J 3 bases short, with 10 bases between. The CDR3 has 14 residues. Germline V gene sequence: CDR1 MNHEY, CDR2 SMNVEV (reference sequence). The DNA of the CDR3 is TGTGCCAGCAGTTCTTACCTCGGCAAAAACATTCAGTACTTC. Its translation is CASSSYLGKNIQYF.

V gene TRBV5-4 combines with J gene TRBJ1-2; 8 bases are shared with TRBD1. There are 14 residues in the CDR3. Trimming at V came to 4 bases and at J to 5 bases, leaving 7 bases not matched to a gene. Germline V gene data show CDR1 as SGHNT and CDR2 as YYREEE (reference sequence). The CDR3 reads CASSPEQGGYGYTF. In DNA, the CDR3 is TGTGCCAGCAGCCCGGAACAGGGGGGTTATGGCTACACCTTC.

The table lists this clone with a few counts. This chain links TRBV7-9 with TRBJ1-1, with TRBD1 matching 8 bases. J lost 3 bases, V lost 5 bases, and 8 bases had no gene match. CDR1 is SEHNR and CDR2 is FQNEAQ in the germline V gene (reference sequence). The CDR3 has 15 amino acids. CDR3 bases: TGTGCCAGCAGCCAACGGACAGGGTCGGACACTGAAGCTTTCTTT. Translating it yields CASSQRTGSDTEAFF.

This clone was seen more than once but under ten times. Other DNA sequences of this sample code for an identical CDR3. V gene TRBV7-9 combines with J gene TRBJ2-5, with a possible D match to TRBD2 (5 bases). The V end lost 2 bases, the J end lost 0 bases, and 7 bases lay between the germline ends. Germline V gives CDR1 SEHNR, CDR2 FQNEAQ (reference sequence). This CDR3 comprises 14 residues. The CDR3 DNA follows: TGTGCCAGCAGCTTATCGGGGAACCAAGAGACCCAGTACTTC. Amino acid sequence: CASSLSGNQETQYF.

The gene calls are TRBV5-5 and TRBJ2-5; TRBD1 is a possible D gene (6 bases). This CDR3 has 16 residues. Germline CDR1 and CDR2: SGHKS and YYEKEE (reference sequence). V was shortened by 4 bases and J by 4 bases, with 20 bases between the two germline ends. CDR3 region: CASSTRRTEGVETQYF. CDR3 bases: TGTGCCAGCAGCACCCGAAGGACAGAGGGAGTAGAGACCCAGTACTTC.

V usage is TRBV12-3 or TRBV12-4 and J usage is TRBJ2-5; TRBD2 matches at 7 bases. The CDR3 is 12 amino acids. After removal of 7 bases from V and 3 bases from J, the junction contained 2 bases not matched to a gene. CDR3 nucleotides: TGTGCCAGCAACCGGGGGGAAGAGACCCAGTACTTC. It specifies CASNRGEETQYF.

This rearrangement joins TRBV27 to TRBJ2-5, with D perhaps TRBD2 (6 bases). CDR1 is MNHEY and CDR2 is SMNVEV in the germline V gene (reference sequence). The CDR3 totals 15 residues. The V end was cut by 2 bases, the J end by 5 bases, with 15 bases between. The CDR3 nucleotides are TGTGCCAGCAGTTTAGGTCTCGGGGGAGCGGAGACCCAGTACTTC. Residues: CASSLGLGGAETQYF.

The chain has TRBV3-1 (or the pseudogene TRBV3-2) and TRBJ1-2; D is possibly TRBD1 (5 bases). The V gene lost 4 bases and the J gene lost 5 bases, with 8 bases spanning the gap. This CDR3 is 12 amino acids long. Germline CDR1 is LGHDT and CDR2 is YNNKEL (reference sequence). The CDR3 region has the DNA TGTGCCAGCAGCCCAAAGGGGTATGGCTACACCTTC. Its translation: CASSPKGYGYTF.

The chain couples TRBV27 to TRBJ2-7; 8 bases map to TRBD1. The junction had 7 bases not matched to a gene; V was cut back by 2 bases and J by 7 bases. The CDR3 has 14 amino acids. Germline V gives CDR1 MNHEY, CDR2 SMNVEV (reference sequence). DNA of the CDR3: TGTGCCAGCAGTTTAAGGGCAGGGGGCGATGAGCAGTACTTC. It codes for CASSLRAGGDEQYF.

This chain connects TRBV18 to TRBJ1-4; 7 bases line up with TRBD1. Germline lookup yields CDR1 KGHSH and CDR2 LQKENI. V shed 5 bases, J shed 8 bases, and the junction held 11 bases outside the gene matches. The CDR3 consists of 15 residues. CDR3 nucleotides: TGTGCCAGCTCAAGGGGGCAACTGGCTCAAGAAAAACTGTTTTTT. Translation: CASSRGQLAQEKLFF.

The V and J genes are TRBV5-1 and TRBJ1-1; the match to TRBD1 covers 8 bases. Germline-derived CDR1 and CDR2 are SGHRS and YFSETQ. V shed 5 bases and J 1 base; nucleotides not matched to a gene: 4. The CDR3 spans 14 residues. CDR3 region: CASRTTGGNTEAFF. The CDR3 DNA sequence: TGCGCCAGCAGAACAACAGGGGGGAACACTGAAGCTTTCTTT. The full variable domain, in which reference TRBV5-1 and TRBJ1-1 provide the parts outside the CDR3, is KAGVTQTPRYLIKTRGQQVTLSCSPISGHRSVSWYQQTPGQGLQFLFEYFSETQRNKGNFPGRFSGRQFSNSRSEMNVSTLELGDSALYLCASRTTGGNTEAFFGQGTRLTVV.

This rearrangement joins TRBV15 to TRBJ1-1; D ambiguous. CDR1 and CDR2 (germline): LNHNV, YYDKDF (reference sequence). Trimming removed 0 bases from V and 4 bases from J, with 3 bases in between. CDR3 size: 12 residues. CDR3 protein: CATSRDFTEAFF. Written as DNA, the CDR3 is TGTGCCACCAGCAGAGACTTCACTGAAGCTTTCTTT. The full variable domain, with the rest looked up from reference TRBV15 and TRBJ1-1, is DAMVIQNPRYQVTQFGKPVTLSCSQTLNHNVMYWYQQKSSQAPKLLFHYYDKDFNNEADTPDNFQSRRPNTSFCFLDIRSPGLGDTAMYLCATSRDFTEAFFGQGTRLTVV.

This clone was observed a few times. The chain links TRBV9 to TRBJ2-7; D gene uncertain. CDR3 size: 13 residues. Trimming stripped 0 bases from V and 2 bases from J, with 6 bases between. Germline loops: CDR1 SGDLS, CDR2 YYNGEE. The CDR3 coding sequence is TGTGCCAGCAGCGTAGGTCACACCTACGAGCAGTACTTC. Encoded protein: CASSVGHTYEQYF.

The V call is TRBV27, the J call TRBJ2-1, with TRBD1 matching 8 bases. Germline trimming cut 7 bases from V and 8 bases from J; bases unmatched to any gene: 13. Germline CDR1 is MNHEY and CDR2 is SMNVEV (reference sequence). CDR3 length: 15 amino acids. CDR3 protein: CASTFGPGQAYEQFF. CDR3 DNA sequence: TGTGCCAGCACCTTTGGGCCGGGACAGGCGTATGAGCAGTTCTTC.

The chain links TRBV27 to TRBJ1-5; possibly TRBD1 for D (5 bases). The length of the CDR3 is 15 residues. Germline V gene data show CDR1 as MNHEY and CDR2 as SMNVEV (reference sequence). Trimming took 5 bases from V and 6 from J, leaving 17 bases between them. CDR3 sequence reads: CASSAGRAGRQPQHF. The DNA for the CDR3 is TGTGCCAGCAGTGCGGGACGGGCGGGACGTCAGCCCCAGCATTTT.

The chain carries TRBV29-1 and TRBJ2-7, with 8 positions matching TRBD1. With 4 bases clipped from V and 3 bases from J, the junction kept 11 bases outside the gene matches. This CDR3 spans 15 amino acids. CDR1 is SQVTM, CDR2 ANQGSEA, per germline. The CDR3 loop reads CSVGQGAVGYYEQYF. CDR3 nucleotides: TGCAGCGTTGGTCAGGGGGCGGTTGGCTACTACGAGCAGTACTTC.

The V call is TRBV15, the J call TRBJ1-5; D is possibly TRBD1 (5 bases). The V end was cut by 0 bases, the J end by 6 bases, with 12 bases between. The CDR3 totals 15 residues. From germline, CDR1 is LNHNV and CDR2 YYDKDF (reference sequence). CDR3 DNA: TGTGCCACCAGCAGAGATACAGGTGGGGCTCAGCCCCAGCATTTT. It specifies CATSRDTGGAQPQHF.

The chain is built from TRBV7-6 and TRBJ1-5, with a possible D match to TRBD1 (5 bases). CDR1 SGHVS and CDR2 FNYEAQ come from the germline V gene. V dropped 0 bases and J dropped 5 bases, with 5 bases sitting between them. The CDR3 length is 13 residues. The CDR3, as DNA: TGTGCCAGCAGCTTAGCAGGGGATCAGCCCCAGCATTTT. Protein sequence: CASSLAGDQPQHF.

The chain employs TRBV18 and TRBJ2-7, with D perhaps matching TRBD1 (7 bases). V was cut by 1 base and J by 4 bases, with 17 bases left in between. The germline CDR1 and CDR2 sequences are KGHSH and LQKENI. The CDR3 extends over 16 amino acids. The DNA of the CDR3 is TGTGCCAGCTCACCACTGCAGGGGGGAGGAAGGTACGAGCAGTACTTC. This sequence encodes CASSPLQGGGRYEQYF.